The clone carrying this TCR beta chain was picked up one time. What it recognizes is unknown. The germline gene is not matched at one end of the junction; a read error may be the cause. This sample was taken from a study of cytomegalovirus exposure and HLA in healthy donors. This PCR relied on a set of 60 Vbeta primers and 13 Jbeta primers. The protocol was immunoSEQ multiplex PCR, while the TCRdb copy is restricted to in-frame clones and leaves out a portion. The table records 95,000 to 150,000 clones, nearly 80% of them present only once. Study-wide findings and caveats: Reported results showed that the classifier diagnosed cytomegalovirus status with high specificity and sensitivity. Follow-up analysis seemed to connect common viral pathogens with several of the most significant clusters identified.

Germline assignment: CDR1 MNHNS and CDR2 SASEGT. This CDR3 contains 15 residues. The source material was PBMCs. This TCR was sampled from a young woman in good health and CMV-seropositive. The chain is built from TRBV6-1 and TRBJ1-1; D not resolved. This CDR3 is CASSGSAGVGFSIIF. The CDR3 nucleotides are TGTGCCAGCAGCGGATCCGCGGGAGTGGGCTTTAGTATAATCTTT.